Presented here are 23 T cell receptor beta chains from one specimen sequenced in a study of CD4+ T cells in melanoma. This table comes from immunoSEQ multiplex PCR, and its TCRdb copy is limited to in-frame clones, with some not included. Found here are some 16,000 clones, less than 85% of them singletons; the top ten hold over 9.5%. Sequenced: cells from a culture (not recorded whether cultured in vitro). The receptors here all came from a human donor with melanoma.

The chain combines TRBV5-4 with TRBJ2-3, with a weak D call TRBD2 (7 bases). In germline, CDR1 is SGHNT, CDR2 YYREEE (reference sequence). The CDR3 loop spans 14 amino acids. The V end lost 1 base, the J end lost 9 bases, and 15 bases lay between the germline ends. As DNA, the CDR3 is TGTGCCAGCAGCTTGAATGTGGGGGGGCAGACGCAGTATTTT. Translating gives CASSLNVGGQTQYF.

This chain uses TRBV18 with TRBJ1-2, with D possibly matching TRBD1 (6 bases). This CDR3 contains 12 residues. Trimming took 4 bases from V and 8 from J, leaving 11 bases between them. Per germline, CDR1 KGHSH and CDR2 LQKENI. The CDR3 sequence is CASSRTEGGYTF. The CDR3 DNA follows: TGTGCCAGCTCACGGACAGAGGGAGGCTACACCTTC.

CDR3 sequence reads: CASSEVASPLHF. CDR3 sequence (DNA): TGTGCCAGCAGTGAAGTGGCTTCACCCCTCCACTTT. The genes are TRBV2 and TRBJ1-6, with no clear D. This CDR3 has 12 residues. Germline assignment: CDR1 SNHLY and CDR2 FYNNEI. V was cut by 1 base and J by 9 bases, with 4 bases left in between.

The chain couples TRBV5-1 to TRBJ2-6, with 7 bases that match TRBD1. The CDR3 runs 18 residues. J was trimmed by 0 bases and V by 3 bases; bases with no gene match: 9. CDR1 SGHRS and CDR2 YFSETQ come from the germline V gene. This chain's CDR3 is CASSSTGTASSGANVLTF. The CDR3 nucleotides are TGCGCCAGCAGCTCTACGGGGACAGCCTCCTCTGGGGCCAACGTCCTGACTTTC.

J is TRBJ2-3 and V is TRBV4-1; D call uncertain. The germline V and J ends were trimmed by 3 bases and 6 bases, with 13 bases remaining between them. This CDR3 has 14 residues. Germline loops: CDR1 MGHRA, CDR2 YSYEKL. The CDR3 DNA follows: TGCGCCAGCAGCCACGCCGTTCGACCGGATACGCAGTATTTT. This translates into CASSHAVRPDTQYF.

This chain's CDR3 is CASSLEAGSGYTF. The CDR3 DNA reads TGTGCCAGCAGCTTAGAGGCAGGTAGTGGCTACACCTTC. This chain joins TRBV7-9 and TRBJ1-2; D gene ambiguous. The V gene's germline CDR1 is SEHNR and CDR2 FQNEAQ (reference sequence). Trimming stripped 1 base from V and 7 bases from J, with 10 bases between. CDR3 length: 13 amino acids.

The rearrangement joins TRBV11-2 to TRBJ1-2; 9 nucleotides match TRBD1. J gave up 13 bases and V 1 base, and 10 bases lay outside the gene matches. Germline assignment: CDR1 SGHAT and CDR2 FQNNGV. The CDR3 has 14 amino acids. Here the CDR3 reads CASSLVAGTGPPTF. CDR3 bases: TGTGCCAGCAGCTTAGTGGCGGGGACAGGGCCACCCACCTTC.

Within the sample, this clone is medium-sized. The chain uses TRBV2 and TRBJ1-4; 7 bases line up with TRBD1. This CDR3 has 13 residues. V lost 7 bases to trimming and J lost 11 bases; unmatched junction nucleotides: 10. Germline assignment: CDR1 SNHLY and CDR2 FYNNEI. The CDR3 region is CASTSTGMGKLFF. The CDR3 nucleotides read TGTGCCAGCACCTCGACAGGGATGGGGAAACTGTTTTTT.

The chain carries TRBV7-8 and TRBJ1-2; D is perhaps TRBD1 (6 bases). This CDR3 has 17 amino acids. V lost 2 bases to trimming and J lost 5 bases, with 21 bases between them. Germline V gives CDR1 SGHVS, CDR2 FQNEAQ. CDR3 amino acids: CASSLYGIRTVTYGYTF. CDR3 nucleotide sequence: TGTGCCAGCAGCTTATATGGGATAAGGACAGTAACTTATGGCTACACCTTC.

Of note for this clone: A read error may account for a junction end that differs from germline. Other DNA sequences of this sample code for an identical CDR3. The chain uses TRBV10-3 and TRBJ1-2, with D hard to call. Germline-derived CDR1 and CDR2 are ENHRY and SYGVKD. This CDR3 comprises 12 residues. The chain's CDR3 is CAISESGYGYTF. The CDR3 DNA follows: TGCGCCATCAGTGAGTCGGGCTATGGCTACACCTTC.

This clone was recorded only once. This rearrangement joins TRBV7-9 to TRBJ1-5, with unresolved D. From germline, CDR1 is SEHNR and CDR2 FQNEAQ (reference sequence). CDR3 length: 14 amino acids. V was shortened by 1 base and J by 3 bases, with 7 bases between the two germline ends. The DNA of the CDR3 is TGTGCCAGCAGCTTAGGAGGGTTCAATCAGCCCCAGCATTTT. Protein product: CASSLGGFNQPQHF. The full variable domain, rest sourced from reference TRBV7-9 and TRBJ1-5, is DTGVSQNPRHKITKRGQNVTFRCDPISEHNRLYWYRQTLGQGPEFLTYFQNEAQLEKSRLLSDRFSAERPKGSFSTLEIQRTEQGDSAMYLCASSLGGFNQPQHFGDGTRLSIL.

The V gene is TRBV6-4, the J gene TRBJ2-7; D perhaps matches TRBD2 (6 bases). This CDR3 has 12 residues. The V end was cut by 5 bases, the J end by 6 bases, with 11 bases between. Germline V gene lookup returns CDR1 MRHNA and CDR2 SNTAGT. The CDR3 reads CASSSQGGEQYF. Written as DNA, the CDR3 is TGTGCCAGCAGTTCCCAGGGAGGCGAGCAGTACTTC.

The CDR3 reads CASSLTVTGPETQYF. Here the CDR3 DNA reads TGCGCCAGCAGCTTAACTGTGACAGGGCCCGAGACCCAGTACTTC. J is TRBJ2-5 and V is TRBV5-1, with 7 positions matching TRBD1. Germline V lookup: CDR1 SGHRS, CDR2 YFSETQ. Germline trimming cut 2 bases from V and 5 bases from J; bases unmatched to any gene: 9. The CDR3 has 15 amino acids.

The chain uses TRBV18 and TRBJ1-6, with TRBD1 matching 10 bases. CDR1 and CDR2 (germline): KGHSH, LQKENI. This CDR3 region has 15 residues. J lost 8 bases, V lost 3 bases, and 4 bases had no gene match. The CDR3, as DNA: TGTGCCAGCTCACCCACCGGGACAGGGGATTCACCCCTCCACTTT. The encoded protein is CASSPTGTGDSPLHF.

The chain couples TRBV7-9 to TRBJ2-3; TRBD2 is a possible D gene (6 bases). Germline V lookup: CDR1 SEHNR, CDR2 FQNEAQ (reference sequence). Between the trimmed V and J ends, which lost 8 bases and 1 base, there was a span of 13 bases. This CDR3 has 14 residues. CDR3 DNA: TGTGCCAGCTGGGCAGCGGGTCGCACAGATACGCAGTATTTT. Translated: CASWAAGRTDTQYF.

The chain recombines TRBV15 with TRBJ1-5, with D unclear. With 0 bases removed from V and 8 bases from J, the gap between germline ends came to 8 bases. The CDR3 spans 13 residues. Germline V CDR1 and CDR2: LNHNV, YYDKDF (reference sequence). CDR3 nucleotide sequence: TGTGCCACCAGCAGAGATCTAACGGAGCCCCAGCATTTT. This gives the protein CATSRDLTEPQHF.

This rearrangement joins TRBV30 to TRBJ1-2; D is uncertain. This CDR3 has 12 amino acids. The V end was cut by 4 bases, the J end by 13 bases, with 19 bases between. The germline V gene has CDR1 GTSNPN and CDR2 SVGIG (reference sequence). DNA of the CDR3: TGTGCCTGGACGGGCTTCCTGGACCGTGCCACCTTC. Translated, it gives CAWTGFLDRATF.

The chain employs TRBV4-1 and TRBJ2-7; 7 nucleotides line up with TRBD2. V lost 4 bases to trimming and J lost 5 bases; unmatched junction nucleotides: 17. This CDR3 contains 17 residues. The V gene's germline CDR1 is MGHRA and CDR2 YSYEKL. Here the CDR3 reads CASSRPPGQGGLNEQYF. The CDR3 DNA reads TGCGCCAGCAGCCGGCCGCCAGGGCAGGGAGGGCTCAACGAGCAGTACTTC.

This chain joins TRBV6-5 and TRBJ2-7; 9 nucleotides agree with TRBD1. The CDR3 is 13 residues long. CDR1 and CDR2 from the germline V gene are MNHEY and SVGAGI. The trim removed 9 bases at V and 2 bases at J, leaving 5 bases unmatched. The CDR3 loop reads CASSGQGTYEQYF. The DNA for the CDR3 is TGTGCCAGTTCGGGACAGGGAACCTACGAGCAGTACTTC.

This clone appeared a few times. The V and J genes are TRBV5-1 and TRBJ1-2, with 9 bases that match TRBD1. J lost 7 bases, V lost 4 bases, and 8 bases had no gene match. This CDR3 is 14 amino acids long. Germline lookup yields CDR1 SGHRS and CDR2 YFSETQ. The CDR3 spells CASSLGDRAGGYTF. The CDR3 bases are TGCGCCAGCAGCCTGGGGGACAGGGCGGGTGGCTACACCTTC.

The chain has TRBV11-2 and TRBJ2-7; tentative D call: TRBD1 (6 bases). Germline CDR1 reads SGHAT; CDR2 reads FQNNGV. V was pared by 4 bases and J by 0 bases, with 19 bases between. The CDR3 length is 17 residues. The CDR3: CASSSRGTKRSSYEQYF. The DNA for the CDR3 is TGTGCCAGCAGCTCGAGGGGGACCAAAAGGAGCTCCTACGAGCAGTACTTC.

J is TRBJ1-6 and V is TRBV27; D may be TRBD1 (6 bases). V lost 6 bases and J 8 bases, leaving 8 bases between the germline ends. The CDR3 has 12 amino acids. CDR1 is MNHEY and CDR2 is SMNVEV in the germline V gene (reference sequence). The CDR3 spells CASRKGDSPLHF. The CDR3 DNA sequence: TGTGCCAGCAGGAAGGGGGATTCACCCCTCCACTTT.

The chain joins TRBV7-2 to TRBJ1-6; D unresolved. Trimming cost V 1 base and J 0 bases, with 4 bases left between them. CDR3 length: 15 residues. Germline V gives CDR1 SGHTA, CDR2 FQGNSA. The CDR3 DNA reads TGTGCCAGCAGCTTAGGGGGCTCCTATAATTCACCCCTCCACTTT. Translated, it gives CASSLGGSYNSPLHF.